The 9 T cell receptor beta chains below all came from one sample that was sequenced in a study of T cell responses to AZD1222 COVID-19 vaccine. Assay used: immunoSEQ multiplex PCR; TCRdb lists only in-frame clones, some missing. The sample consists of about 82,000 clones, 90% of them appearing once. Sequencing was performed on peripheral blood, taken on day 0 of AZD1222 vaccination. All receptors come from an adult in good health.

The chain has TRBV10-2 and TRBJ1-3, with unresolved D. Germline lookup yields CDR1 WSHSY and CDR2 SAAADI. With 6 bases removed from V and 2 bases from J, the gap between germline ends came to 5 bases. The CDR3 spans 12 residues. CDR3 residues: CASRTTGNTIYF. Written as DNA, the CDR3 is TGCGCCAGCAGAACCACTGGAAACACCATATATTTT.

This chain's CDR3 is CASSQDRGSGGAGETQYF. Written as DNA, the CDR3 is TGTGCCAGCAGCCAAGATCGGGGTAGCGGGGGGGCTGGAGAGACCCAGTACTTC. This chain uses TRBV3-1 (or the pseudogene TRBV3-2) with TRBJ2-5; 11 nucleotides agree with TRBD2. V was clipped by 0 bases and J by 4 bases; unmatched bases: 10. The CDR3 is made up of 18 amino acids. Germline CDR1 reads LGHDT; CDR2 reads YNNKEL (reference sequence).

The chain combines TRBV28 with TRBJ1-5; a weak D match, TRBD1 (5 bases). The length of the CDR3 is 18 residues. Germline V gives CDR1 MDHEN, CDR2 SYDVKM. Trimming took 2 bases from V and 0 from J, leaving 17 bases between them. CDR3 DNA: TGTGCCAGCAGTTTAGAAAAAGCGGGGGGATATAGCAATCAGCCCCAGCATTTT. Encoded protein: CASSLEKAGGYSNQPQHF.

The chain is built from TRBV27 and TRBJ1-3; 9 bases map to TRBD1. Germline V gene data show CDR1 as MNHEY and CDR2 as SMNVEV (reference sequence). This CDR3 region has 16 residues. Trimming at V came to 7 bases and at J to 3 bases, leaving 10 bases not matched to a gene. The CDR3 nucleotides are TGTGCCAGCACTCTCTTCGGGACAGGGCATGGAAACACCATATATTTT. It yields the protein CASTLFGTGHGNTIYF.

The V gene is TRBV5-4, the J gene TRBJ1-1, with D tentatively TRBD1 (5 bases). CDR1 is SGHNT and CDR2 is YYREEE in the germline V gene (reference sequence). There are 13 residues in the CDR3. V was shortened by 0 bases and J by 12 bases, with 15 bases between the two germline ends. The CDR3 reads CASSLAWAGLTFF. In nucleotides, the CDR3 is TGTGCCAGCAGCTTGGCCTGGGCAGGGTTGACTTTCTTT.

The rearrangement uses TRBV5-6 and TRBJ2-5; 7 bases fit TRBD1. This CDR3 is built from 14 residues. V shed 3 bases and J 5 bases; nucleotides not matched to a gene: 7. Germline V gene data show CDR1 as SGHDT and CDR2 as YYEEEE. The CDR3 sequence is CASSSRTGGETQYF. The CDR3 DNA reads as TGTGCCAGCAGCTCACGGACAGGCGGGGAGACCCAGTACTTC.

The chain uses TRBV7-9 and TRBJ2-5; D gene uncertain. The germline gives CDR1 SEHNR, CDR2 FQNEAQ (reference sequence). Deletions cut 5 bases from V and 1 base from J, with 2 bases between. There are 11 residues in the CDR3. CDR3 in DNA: TGTGCCAGCAGCATCCAAGAGACCCAGTACTTC. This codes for CASSIQETQYF. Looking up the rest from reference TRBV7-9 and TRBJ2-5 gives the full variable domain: DTGVSQNPRHKITKRGQNVTFRCDPISEHNRLYWYRQTLGQGPEFLTYFQNEAQLEKSRLLSDRFSAERPKGSFSTLEIQRTEQGDSAMYLCASSIQETQYFGPGTRLLVL.

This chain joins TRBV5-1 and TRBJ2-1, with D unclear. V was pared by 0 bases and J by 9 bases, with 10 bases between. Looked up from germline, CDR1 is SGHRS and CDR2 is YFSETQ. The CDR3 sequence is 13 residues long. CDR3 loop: CASSLVVAGEQFF. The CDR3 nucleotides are TGCGCCAGCAGCTTGGTGGTAGCCGGTGAGCAGTTCTTC.

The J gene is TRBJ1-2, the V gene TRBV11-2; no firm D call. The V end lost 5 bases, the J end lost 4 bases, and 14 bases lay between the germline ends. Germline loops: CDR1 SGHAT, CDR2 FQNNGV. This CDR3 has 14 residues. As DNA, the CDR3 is TGTGCCAGCAGCCCCCGGGCCCTCTTCTATGGCTACACCTTC. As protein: CASSPRALFYGYTF. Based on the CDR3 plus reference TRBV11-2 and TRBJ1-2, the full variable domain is EAGVAQSPRYKIIEKRQSVAFWCNPISGHATLYWYQQILGQGPKLLIQFQNNGVVDDSQLPKDRFSAERLKGVDSTLKIQPAKLEDSAVYLCASSPRALFYGYTFGSGTRLTVV.